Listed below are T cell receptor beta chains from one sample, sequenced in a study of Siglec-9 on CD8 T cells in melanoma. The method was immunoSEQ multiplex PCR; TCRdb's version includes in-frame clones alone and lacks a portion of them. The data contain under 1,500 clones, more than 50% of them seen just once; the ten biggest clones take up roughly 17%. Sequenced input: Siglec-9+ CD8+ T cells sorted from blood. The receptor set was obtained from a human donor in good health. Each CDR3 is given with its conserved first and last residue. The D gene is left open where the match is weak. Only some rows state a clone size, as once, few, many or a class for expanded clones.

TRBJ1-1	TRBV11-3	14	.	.	TGTGCCAGCAGCTGGCCATCGAAGAACACTGAAGCTTTCTTT	CASSWPSKNTEAFF
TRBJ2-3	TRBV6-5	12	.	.	TGTGCCAGCAGTTACTCGCCAGATACGCAGTATTTT	CASSYSPDTQYF
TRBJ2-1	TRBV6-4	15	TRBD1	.	TGTGCCGCCCAGGAAGGGACAGGGGACTACAATGAGCAGTTCTTC	CAAQEGTGDYNEQFF
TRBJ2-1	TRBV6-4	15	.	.	TGTGCCAGCAGTGCGGCTAGCGTAGATGTCAATGAGCAGTTCTTC	CASSAASVDVNEQFF
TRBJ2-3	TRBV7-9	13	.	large	TGTGCCAGCAGCTTAGTGGGCACAGATACGCAGTATTTT	CASSLVGTDTQYF
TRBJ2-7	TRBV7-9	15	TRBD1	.	TGTGCCAGCACTCTGGGACGGGACAGGGGCCTCGAGCAGTACTTC	CASTLGRDRGLEQYF
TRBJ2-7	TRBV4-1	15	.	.	TGCGCCAGCAGCCTCTCCCCAGTCAGGGCCTACGAGCAGTACTTC	CASSLSPVRAYEQYF
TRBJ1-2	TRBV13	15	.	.	TGTGCCAGCAGCTTAGACGGCACAGTGAACTATGGCTACACCTTC	CASSLDGTVNYGYTF
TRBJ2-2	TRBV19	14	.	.	TGTGCCAGTACCGAACTCTATTACACCGGGGAGCTGTTTTTT	CASTELYYTGELFF
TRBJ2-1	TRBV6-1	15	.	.	TGTGCCAGCAGTGAAAAGGACGGACACTACAATGAGCAGTTCTTC	CASSEKDGHYNEQFF
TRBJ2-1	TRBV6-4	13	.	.	TGTGCCAGCAGTGTTAGGGCAGTCGGTAAGCAGTTCTTC	CASSVRAVGKQFF
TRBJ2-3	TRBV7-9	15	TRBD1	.	TGTGCCAGCAGCCCCGACAGGGGCGCAGGAGATACGCAGTATTTT	CASSPDRGAGDTQYF
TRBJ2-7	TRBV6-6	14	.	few	TGTGCCAGCAGTGTATCGGACAGCTCCTACGAGCAGTACTTC	CASSVSDSSYEQYF
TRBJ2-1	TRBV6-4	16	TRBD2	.	TGTGCCAGCAGTGACTCTAGGGCGGGGGAACTCGCTGAGCAGTTCTTC	CASSDSRAGELAEQFF
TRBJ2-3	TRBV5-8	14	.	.	TGTGCCAGCAGCTTGGCTAGCGACACAGATACGCAGTATTTT	CASSLASDTDTQYF
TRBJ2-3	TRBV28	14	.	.	TGTGCCGTTTCCCCGAGGGCACGTGCAGATACGCAGTATTTT	CAVSPRARADTQYF
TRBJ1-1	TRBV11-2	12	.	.	TGTGCCAGCAGCTTAGTTGGGGGTGAAGCTTTCTTT	CASSLVGGEAFF
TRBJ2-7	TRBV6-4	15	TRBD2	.	TGTGCCAGCAGTGAAAGAGCGGGGGAGGCTCAGGAGCAGTACTTC	CASSERAGEAQEQYF
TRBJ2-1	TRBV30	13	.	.	TGTGCCTGGAGTGTCGCAATCTACAATGAGCAGTTCTTC	CAWSVAIYNEQFF
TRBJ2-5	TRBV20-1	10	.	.	TGCAGTGCTAGAGAAGAGACCCAGTACTTC	CSAREETQYF
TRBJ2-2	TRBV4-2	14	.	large	TGTGCCAGCAGCCAAGGACAGGACACCGGGGAGCTGTTTTTT	CASSQGQDTGELFF
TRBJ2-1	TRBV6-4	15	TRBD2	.	TGTGCCAGCAGTTACTCGGCGGGAGGGCCCAATGAGCAGTTCTTC	CASSYSAGGPNEQFF
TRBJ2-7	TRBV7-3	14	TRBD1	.	TGTGCCAGCAGTATCGGGACAGGAGACTACGAGCAGTACTTC	CASSIGTGDYEQYF
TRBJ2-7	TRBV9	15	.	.	TGTGCCAGCAGCGTAGGAGGGGGGGTCTACTACGAGCAGTACTTC	CASSVGGGVYYEQYF
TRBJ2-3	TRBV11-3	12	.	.	TGTGCCAGCAGCTTAGGGCGGGAAGCGCAGTATTTT	CASSLGREAQYF
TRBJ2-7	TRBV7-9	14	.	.	TGTGCCAGCAGCCTCACGACAGAAGGCTACGAGCAGTACTTC	CASSLTTEGYEQYF
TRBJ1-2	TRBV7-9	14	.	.	TGTGCCAGCAGCTGGGGGACCGCTAACTATGGCTACACCTTC	CASSWGTANYGYTF
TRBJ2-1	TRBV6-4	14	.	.	TGTGCCAGCAGTGACTCTGGGACTTCTACTGAGCAGTTCTTC	CASSDSGTSTEQFF
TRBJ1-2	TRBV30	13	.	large	TGTGCCTGGATGGCCGGAGCTTTGGGGGGCTACACCTTC	CAWMAGALGGYTF
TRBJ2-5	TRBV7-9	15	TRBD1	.	TGTGCCAGCAGCTACCGGGACAGGGACCAAGAGACCCAGTACTTC	CASSYRDRDQETQYF
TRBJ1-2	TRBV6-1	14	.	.	TGTGCCAGCAGTGAAGTGGAAGGGATCTATGGCTACACCTTC	CASSEVEGIYGYTF
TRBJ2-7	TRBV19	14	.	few	TGTGCCAGTAGTAAAAACAGGGAGCCCTACGAGCAGTACTTC	CASSKNREPYEQYF
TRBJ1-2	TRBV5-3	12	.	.	TGTGCCAGAAGCTTGTATAACTATGGCTACACCTTC	CARSLYNYGYTF
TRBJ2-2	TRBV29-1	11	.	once	TGCAGCGTTGATATCAACGGGGAGCTGTTTTTT	CSVDINGELFF
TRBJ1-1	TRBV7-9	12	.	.	TGTGCCAGCAGCTCCCTTGACACGGAAGCTTTCTTT	CASSSLDTEAFF
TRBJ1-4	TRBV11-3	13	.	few	TGTGCCAGCAGCATTTGGCGGGACGAAAAACTGTTTTTT	CASSIWRDEKLFF
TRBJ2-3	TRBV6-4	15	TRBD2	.	TGTGCCAGCAGTGGTAGCGGGGGGGCCACAGATACGCAGTATTTT	CASSGSGGATDTQYF
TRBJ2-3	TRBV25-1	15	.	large	TGTGCCAGCAGTGAATACAGGGGACACACAGATACGCAGTATTTT	CASSEYRGHTDTQYF
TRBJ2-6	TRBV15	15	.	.	TGTGCCACCAGCAGAGACAACTCTGGGGCCAACGTCCTGACTTTC	CATSRDNSGANVLTF
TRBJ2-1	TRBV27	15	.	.	TGTGCCACCGCGGATAGGCTGAGCTCCTACAATGAGCAGTTCTTC	CATADRLSSYNEQFF
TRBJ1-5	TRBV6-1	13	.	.	TGTGCCAGCAGTGACTTAAGCAATCAGCCCCAGCATTTT	CASSDLSNQPQHF
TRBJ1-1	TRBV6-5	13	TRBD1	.	TGTGCCAGCAGCCTTTTGGACAGGGAAGAAGCTTTCTTT	CASSLLDREEAFF
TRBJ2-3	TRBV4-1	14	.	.	TGCGCCAGCAGCCAAGAGCCAGGGACAGATACGCAGTATTTT	CASSQEPGTDTQYF
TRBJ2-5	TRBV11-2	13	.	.	TGTGCCAGCAGCTTCTGGGGTCAAGAGACCCAGTACTTC	CASSFWGQETQYF
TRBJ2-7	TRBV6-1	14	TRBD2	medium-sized	TGTGCCAGCAGTGAGGCGGGAGAGGGTCTCGAGCAGTACTTC	CASSEAGEGLEQYF
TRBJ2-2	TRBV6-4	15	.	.	TGTGCCAGCAGTGACTCCTCGGACAAAGCCGGGGAGCTGTTTTTT	CASSDSSDKAGELFF
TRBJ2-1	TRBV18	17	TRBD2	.	TGTGCCAGCTCACCACCACCTCCGGGACTAGCGTTGCATGAGCAGTTCTTC	CASSPPPPGLALHEQFF
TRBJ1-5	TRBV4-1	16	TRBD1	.	TGCGCCAGCAGCCAAGTCGGACAGGGGCGCAATCAGCCCCAGCATTTT	CASSQVGQGRNQPQHF
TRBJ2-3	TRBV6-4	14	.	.	TGTGCCAGCAGTGACTCGGTTGTTGGGAGTGGGCAGTATTTT	CASSDSVVGSGQYF
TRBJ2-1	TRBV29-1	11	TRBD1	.	TGCACCGGACAGGGGGACAATGAGCAGTTCTTC	CTGQGDNEQFF
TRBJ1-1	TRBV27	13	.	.	TGTGCCAGCAGTTCCCCTTTAGTTCCTGAAGCTTTCTTT	CASSSPLVPEAFF
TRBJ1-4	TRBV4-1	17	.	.	TGCGCCAGCAGCCTTAAAAGGGTGGGGTCAGGGGATGAAAAACTGTTTTTT	CASSLKRVGSGDEKLFF
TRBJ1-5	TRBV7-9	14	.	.	TGTGCCAGCAGCTTAGGCCCGTCGGATCAGCCCCAGCATTTT	CASSLGPSDQPQHF
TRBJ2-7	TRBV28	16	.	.	TGTGCCAGCAGCCTCGGTCGAGACAGGGAGGGGTACGAGCAGTACTTC	CASSLGRDREGYEQYF
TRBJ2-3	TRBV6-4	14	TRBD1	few	TGTGCCACTTCGGGACAGGGGGCGTCAGATACGCAGTATTTT	CATSGQGASDTQYF
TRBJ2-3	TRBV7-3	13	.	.	TGTGCCAGCAGCGCCGTAGCCGAAGATACGCAGTATTTT	CASSAVAEDTQYF